This T cell receptor beta chain was captured in a study of CD8 T cells in ankylosing spondylitis (dated by TCRdb to 2017 to 2019). A note on the overall study: T cell receptor beta repertoires were profiled in healthy donors and ankylosing spondylitis patients so that disease-linked TCR variants could be found. The full study cohort comprised roughly 24 ankylosing spondylitis patients and approximately 100 healthy donors. Peripheral blood samples were taken, and synovial fluid was additionally collected from ankylosing spondylitis patients. Study-wide findings and limitations: A TCR beta motif made up of several highly homologous amino acid variants appeared to be characteristic of blood from ankylosing spondylitis patients. According to the report, matched synovial fluid samples from ankylosing spondylitis patients were significantly enriched for the disease-linked clones. Some motif variants had previously been reported in the synovial fluid and blood of reactive arthritis patients, which suggests shared mechanisms of disease initiation. In peripheral blood, the disease-linked clones were found at relatively low frequencies and had a CD8+ phenotype.

This clonotype was detected a few times. Its antigen remains unidentified. Within one base of it there is no much larger clone, and no base qualities were kept. Sequences DFQATT (CDR1) and SNEGSKA (CDR2) are obtained from the germline V gene (reference sequence). The CDR3 has 13 amino acids, counting the end cysteine and phenylalanine. Just CDR3 DNA is preserved here, 39 bases in frame from base 1. After removal of 5 bases from V and 5 bases from J, the junction retains 4 bases not matched to a gene. Reads for this sample came from an Illumina HiSeq 2500. Quantitative 5'-RACE with molecular barcodes was used to prepare TCR beta libraries. On the authors' methods: To identify disease-linked TCR variants, a new computational method was used, one built on a probabilistic model of VDJ rearrangement. TCRdb cleaned the public reads at Q25 with fastp, built clones with MiXCR and kept in-frame beta chains. Rows are unified per CDR3 protein, each entry keeping the most common DNA and genes. These V and J calls derive from TCRdb rather than the authors' analysis. The sample has about 540,000 distinct CDR3 sequences on record, about 13% of them singletons. The ten largest clones represent around 7% of the sample.

The TCR was taken from a male donor with ankylosing spondylitis. The chain is encoded by TRBV20-1 joined to TRBJ2-3; 10 nucleotides in the junction match TRBD2. Sequencing input: blood, either unsorted or a sorted T cell fraction (not recorded which). CDR3 region: CSAVLAGVDTQYF. The bases read TGCAGTGCTGTCCTAGCGGGAGTAGATACGCAGTATTTT.